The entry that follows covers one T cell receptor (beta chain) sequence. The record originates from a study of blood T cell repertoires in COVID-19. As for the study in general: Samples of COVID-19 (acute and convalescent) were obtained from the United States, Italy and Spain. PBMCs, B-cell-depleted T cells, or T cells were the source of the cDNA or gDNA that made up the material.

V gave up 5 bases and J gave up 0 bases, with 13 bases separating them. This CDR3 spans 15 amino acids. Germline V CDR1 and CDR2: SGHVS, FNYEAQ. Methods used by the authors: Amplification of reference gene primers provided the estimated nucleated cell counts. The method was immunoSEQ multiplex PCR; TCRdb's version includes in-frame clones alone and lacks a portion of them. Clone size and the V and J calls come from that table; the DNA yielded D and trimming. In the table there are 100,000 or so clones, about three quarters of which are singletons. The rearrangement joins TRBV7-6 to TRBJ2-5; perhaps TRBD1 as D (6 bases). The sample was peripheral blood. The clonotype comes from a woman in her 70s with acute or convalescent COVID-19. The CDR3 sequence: CASSPLGHHQETQYF. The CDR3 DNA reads TGTGCCAGCAGCCCCCTGGGACATCACCAAGAGACCCAGTACTTC.